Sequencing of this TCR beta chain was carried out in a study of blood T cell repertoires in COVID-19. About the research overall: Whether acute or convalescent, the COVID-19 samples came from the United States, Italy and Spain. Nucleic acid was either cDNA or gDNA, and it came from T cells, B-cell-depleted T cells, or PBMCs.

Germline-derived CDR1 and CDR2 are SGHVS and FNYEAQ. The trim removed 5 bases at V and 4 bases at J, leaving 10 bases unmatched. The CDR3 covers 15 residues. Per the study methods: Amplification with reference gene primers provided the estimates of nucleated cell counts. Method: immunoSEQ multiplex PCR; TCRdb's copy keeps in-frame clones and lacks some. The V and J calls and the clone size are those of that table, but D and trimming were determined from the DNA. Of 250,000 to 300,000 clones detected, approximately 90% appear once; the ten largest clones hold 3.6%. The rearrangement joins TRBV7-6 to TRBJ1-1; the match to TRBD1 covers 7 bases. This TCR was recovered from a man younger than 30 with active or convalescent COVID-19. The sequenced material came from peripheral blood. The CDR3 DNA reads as TGTGCCAGCAGCAAAGACAGGGCGGGGTCCACTGAAGCTTTCTTT. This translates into CASSKDRAGSTEAFF.